The 23 T cell receptor beta chains below come from one sample, sequenced in a study of graft-versus-host responses after intestinal transplantation. TCRdb keeps only in-frame clones here, not all; method: immunoSEQ multiplex PCR. This table holds around 39,000 clones, 85% to 95% found once. Here the sequenced sample was PBMCs, taken nearly 750 days after intestinal transplantation. These receptors were collected from a human patient who received an intestinal transplant, so some T cells may come from the graft donor.

The rearrangement links TRBV6-5 to TRBJ2-7; 7 bases agree with TRBD2. The trim removed 2 bases at V and 3 bases at J, leaving 7 bases unmatched. The CDR3 totals 15 residues. Per germline, CDR1 MNHEY and CDR2 SVGAGI. CDR3: CASSYGREENYEQYF. CDR3 nucleotides: TGTGCCAGCAGTTACGGACGGGAGGAAAACTACGAGCAGTACTTC.

The chain uses TRBV7-9 and TRBJ1-4, with D possibly TRBD1 on 5 matching bases. Germline V gene data show CDR1 as SEHNR and CDR2 as FQNEAQ (reference sequence). The V and J ends lost 5 bases and 10 bases respectively, with 23 bases between them. This CDR3 has 16 amino acids. CDR3 residues: CASSSRAGWSGGKLFF. CDR3 DNA: TGTGCCAGCAGCAGCCGGGCCGGCTGGAGCGGGGGAAAACTGTTTTTT.

The rearrangement links TRBV6-1 to TRBJ1-6; a weak D match, TRBD1 (5 bases). V was clipped by 2 bases and J by 7 bases, with 6 bases between them. The CDR3 has 13 amino acids. Germline CDR1 is MNHNS and CDR2 is SASEGT. DNA of the CDR3: TGTGCCAGCAGTGAACGGGACAATTCACCCCTCCACTTT. This gives the protein CASSERDNSPLHF.

This clone was found once. The chain recombines TRBV5-4 with TRBJ2-1, with 8 bases matching TRBD2. V was pared by 0 bases and J by 5 bases, with 10 bases of the junction left unmatched. The germline V gene has CDR1 SGHNT and CDR2 YYREEE (reference sequence). CDR3 length equals 17 residues. CDR3 coding DNA: TGTGCCAGCAGCTTGGGAGGGTCCGGGAGGGGTAACAATGAGCAGTTCTTC. As protein: CASSLGGSGRGNNEQFF.

The rearrangement joins TRBV6-1 to TRBJ1-3; 7 nucleotides agree with TRBD1. Unmatched junction bases numbered 8, after V lost 7 bases and J lost 2 bases. CDR1 and CDR2 from the germline V gene are MNHNS and SASEGT. The CDR3 length is 15 residues. This chain's CDR3 is CASNRDRAAGNTIYF. The CDR3 nucleotides read TGTGCCAGCAACAGAGACAGGGCGGCTGGAAACACCATATATTTT.

The chain links TRBV7-3 to TRBJ2-1; D uncertain. Trimming shortened V by 3 bases and J by 2 bases, and 8 bases separated the two germline ends. The CDR3 sequence is 14 residues long. Germline V gene lookup returns CDR1 SGHTA and CDR2 FQGTGA. CDR3: CASSFAGPYNEQFF. In DNA, the CDR3 is TGTGCCAGCAGCTTTGCCGGACCCTACAATGAGCAGTTCTTC.

CDR3 sequence (DNA): TGCGCCAGCAGTTTAGCGGGGTCCGCCTACGAGCAGTACTTC. It yields the protein CASSLAGSAYEQYF. This rearrangement joins TRBV10-2 to TRBJ2-7; 8 bases are shared with TRBD2. The J segment lost 2 bases and the V segment lost 5 bases, leaving 5 bases of the junction unmatched. Per germline, CDR1 WSHSY and CDR2 SAAADI. There are 14 residues in the CDR3.

This rearrangement joins TRBV11-1 to TRBJ2-1, with TRBD2 matching 9 bases. V shed 3 bases, J shed 6 bases, and the junction held 3 bases outside the gene matches. This CDR3 is 14 amino acids long. CDR1 and CDR2 (germline): SGHAT, FQDESV (reference sequence). The CDR3 DNA follows: TGTGCCAGCAGCTTGGCGGGGGGGCCCAATGAGCAGTTCTTC. Protein: CASSLAGGPNEQFF.

This chain uses TRBV4-1 with TRBJ2-3, with D possibly matching TRBD2 (5 bases). CDR3 length: 16 residues. Germline V CDR1 and CDR2: MGHRA, YSYEKL. V was shortened by 5 bases and J by 0 bases, with 15 bases between the two germline ends. The CDR3 region is CASSSGLFTSTDTQYF. Here the CDR3 DNA reads TGCGCCAGCAGCTCAGGACTTTTCACGAGCACAGATACGCAGTATTTT.

The rearrangement links TRBV6-5 to TRBJ1-2, with D tentatively TRBD1 (5 bases). V lost 0 bases, J lost 4 bases, and 9 bases lay in between. The CDR3 has 14 amino acids. Germline assignment: CDR1 MNHEY and CDR2 SVGAGI. In DNA form, the CDR3 reads TGTGCCAGCAGTTACTCGCGGGGGGGCTATGGCTACACCTTC. It is translated as CASSYSRGGYGYTF.

The V and J genes are TRBV5-8 and TRBJ2-7, with 8 bases aligning to TRBD1. The CDR3 is 13 residues long. V dropped 4 bases and J dropped 2; count of bases not matched to a gene: 2. CDR1 is SGHTS and CDR2 is YDEGEE in the germline V gene. The CDR3 reads CASSTTGAYEQYF. The CDR3 coding sequence is TGTGCCAGCAGCACGACAGGGGCCTACGAGCAGTACTTC.

The V gene is TRBV10-2, the J gene TRBJ2-5; maybe TRBD2 (6 bases). This CDR3 spans 12 amino acids. The germline CDR1 and CDR2 sequences are WSHSY and SAAADI. With 5 bases removed from V and 4 bases from J, the gap between germline ends came to 8 bases. The CDR3 is CASSPAGETQYF. DNA for the CDR3: TGCGCCAGCAGTCCAGCGGGAGAGACCCAGTACTTC.

The chain links TRBV7-9 to TRBJ1-4, with D possibly matching TRBD1 (5 bases). V was pared by 5 bases and J by 7 bases, with 23 bases between. The CDR3 runs to 17 residues. The V gene's germline CDR1 is SEHNR and CDR2 FQNEAQ (reference sequence). CDR3 amino acids: CASSPGITQGFSEKLFF. CDR3 in DNA: TGTGCCAGCAGCCCCGGGATTACCCAGGGATTTAGTGAAAAACTGTTTTTT.

The chain uses TRBV7-9 and TRBJ1-2; D call uncertain. The length of the CDR3 is 13 residues. CDR1 and CDR2 from the germline V gene are SEHNR and FQNEAQ (reference sequence). The germline V and J ends were trimmed by 3 bases and 6 bases, with 11 bases remaining between them. CDR3 DNA sequence: TGTGCCAGCAGCTTCGCCACCTCCGATGGCTACACCTTC. It specifies CASSFATSDGYTF.

The V and J genes are TRBV9 and TRBJ2-6; D is unclear. This CDR3 contains 18 residues. V was cut by 0 bases and J by 0 bases, with 13 bases left in between. From germline, CDR1 is SGDLS and CDR2 YYNGEE. CDR3 coding DNA: TGTGCCAGCAGCGTAGAGTTCGCTCCTAGCTCTGGGGCCAACGTCCTGACTTTC. Encoded protein: CASSVEFAPSSGANVLTF. The whole variable domain, remainder taken from reference TRBV9 and TRBJ2-6, is DSGVTQTPKHLITATGQRVTLRCSPRSGDLSVYWYQQSLDQGLQFLIQYYNGEERAKGNILERFSAQQFPDLHSELNLSSLELGDSALYFCASSVEFAPSSGANVLTFGAGSRLTVL.

V and J are TRBV19 and TRBJ2-5; 11 bases are shared with TRBD1. Trimming cost V 8 bases and J 5 bases; bases outside gene matches: 10. Looked up from germline, CDR1 is LNHDA and CDR2 is SQIVND (reference sequence). This CDR3 region has 15 residues. DNA for the CDR3: TGTGCCAGTTCCCCGGACAGGGGGCGCCCGGAGACCCAGTACTTC. Its translation is CASSPDRGRPETQYF.

The CDR3 loop reads CASSLDENYEQYF. The DNA for the CDR3 is TGTGCCAGCAGCTTGGACGAGAACTACGAGCAGTACTTC. The rearrangement uses TRBV5-4 and TRBJ2-7, with D unclear. Germline CDR1 SGHNT, CDR2 YYREEE (reference sequence). V lost 0 bases and J lost 3, with 7 bases in between. The CDR3 is 13 amino acids.

CDR3 in amino acids: CASGLRMNTEAFF. In nucleotides, the CDR3 is TGTGCTAGTGGTTTGCGAATGAACACTGAAGCTTTCTTT. The chain recombines TRBV12-5 with TRBJ1-1; no definite D call. V gave up 2 bases and J gave up 0 bases, with 4 bases separating them. The germline CDR1 and CDR2 sequences are LGHNT and FRNRAP. The CDR3 runs to 13 residues. Combining the CDR3 with reference TRBV12-5 and TRBJ1-1 gives the whole variable domain DARVTQTPRHKVTEMGQEVTMRCQPILGHNTVFWYRQTMMQGLELLAYFRNRAPLDDSGMPKDRFSAEMPDATLATLKIQPSEPRDSAVYFCASGLRMNTEAFFGQGTRLTVV.

The rearrangement links TRBV6-1 to TRBJ1-6, with D perhaps TRBD1 (6 bases). The germline V and J ends were trimmed by 2 bases and 10 bases, with 15 bases remaining between them. Looked up from germline, CDR1 is MNHNS and CDR2 is SASEGT. The CDR3 extends over 15 amino acids. The CDR3 loop is CASSEQDSSYSPLHF. The CDR3 DNA is TGTGCCAGCAGTGAACAGGACAGTAGCTACTCACCCCTCCACTTT.

The CDR3 protein is CASSVQSTNYGYTF. In nucleotides, the CDR3 is TGTGCCAGCAGCGTGCAGAGTACTAACTATGGCTACACCTTC. The chain links TRBV9 to TRBJ1-2; D unclear. CDR1 is SGDLS, CDR2 YYNGEE, per germline. There are 14 residues in the CDR3. The V end was cut by 2 bases, the J end by 0 bases, with 8 bases between.

This clone came up a few times. This chain connects TRBV18 to TRBJ1-5; TRBD1 matches at 7 bases. V lost 0 bases and J lost 2; bases outside the gene matches: 1. The CDR3 has 15 residues. Germline V gene lookup returns CDR1 KGHSH and CDR2 LQKENI. The CDR3 DNA is TGTGCCAGCTCACCACCAGACAGGGGCAATCAGCCCCAGCATTTT. This gives the protein CASSPPDRGNQPQHF.

The V and J genes are TRBV5-6 and TRBJ1-2; tentative D call: TRBD1 (6 bases). The length of the CDR3 is 13 residues. The germline V gene has CDR1 SGHDT and CDR2 YYEEEE. The V end was cut by 2 bases, the J end by 8 bases, with 13 bases between. The DNA of the CDR3 is TGTGCCAGCAGCTTCTTGGGGGCGAGGGGCTACACCTTC. It is translated as CASSFLGARGYTF.

V is TRBV28 and J is TRBJ2-7, with D uncertain. V shed 8 bases and J shed 0 bases, with 11 bases lying between them. Germline V gene sequence: CDR1 MDHEN, CDR2 SYDVKM. The CDR3 totals 13 residues. The chain's CDR3 is CASDHSDSYEQYF. CDR3 bases: TGTGCCAGCGACCACAGCGACTCCTACGAGCAGTACTTC.